This record looks at one TCR beta chain sequence and its context. This specimen comes from a study of blood T cell repertoires in COVID-19. Profiling relied on immunoSEQ multiplex PCR, and the TCRdb table lists in-frame clones only, not all of them. The sample comprises about 360,000 clones, approximately 87% of which are singletons, and 1.5% to 2.5% rests with the top ten. In germline, CDR1 is MDHEN, CDR2 SYDVKM. Unmatched junction bases numbered 12, after V lost 5 bases and J lost 4 bases. This CDR3 comprises 17 residues. This study enrolled people aged about 18 to 100 from about two dozen US geographic areas.

The chain links TRBV28 to TRBJ1-2; TRBD1 agrees at 11 bases. The TCR was taken from a man aged 35 to 55 in a cohort exposed to, infected with or recovered from COVID-19 (not recorded which). The sequencing sample was made of PBMCs or T cells enriched from blood (not recorded which). The CDR3 bases are TGTGCCAGCAGTGCCGGGACAGGGGGGTTCGGTGGCTATGGCTACACCTTC. It yields the protein CASSAGTGGFGGYGYTF.